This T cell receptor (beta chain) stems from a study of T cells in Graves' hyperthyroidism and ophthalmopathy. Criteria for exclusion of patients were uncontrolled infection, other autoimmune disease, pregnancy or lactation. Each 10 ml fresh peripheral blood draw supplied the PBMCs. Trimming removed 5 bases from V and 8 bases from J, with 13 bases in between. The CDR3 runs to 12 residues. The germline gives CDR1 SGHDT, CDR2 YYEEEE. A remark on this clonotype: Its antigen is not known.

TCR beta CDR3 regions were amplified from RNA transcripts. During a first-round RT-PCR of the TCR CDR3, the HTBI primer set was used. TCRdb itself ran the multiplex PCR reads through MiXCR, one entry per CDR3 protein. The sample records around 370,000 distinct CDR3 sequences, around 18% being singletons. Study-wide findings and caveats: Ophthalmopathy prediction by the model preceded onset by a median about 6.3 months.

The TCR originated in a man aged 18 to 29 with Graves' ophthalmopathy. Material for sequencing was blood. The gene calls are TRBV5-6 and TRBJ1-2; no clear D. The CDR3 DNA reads TGTGCCAGCAGTTCGGGCCCCATGGGCTACACCTTC. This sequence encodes CASSSGPMGYTF.